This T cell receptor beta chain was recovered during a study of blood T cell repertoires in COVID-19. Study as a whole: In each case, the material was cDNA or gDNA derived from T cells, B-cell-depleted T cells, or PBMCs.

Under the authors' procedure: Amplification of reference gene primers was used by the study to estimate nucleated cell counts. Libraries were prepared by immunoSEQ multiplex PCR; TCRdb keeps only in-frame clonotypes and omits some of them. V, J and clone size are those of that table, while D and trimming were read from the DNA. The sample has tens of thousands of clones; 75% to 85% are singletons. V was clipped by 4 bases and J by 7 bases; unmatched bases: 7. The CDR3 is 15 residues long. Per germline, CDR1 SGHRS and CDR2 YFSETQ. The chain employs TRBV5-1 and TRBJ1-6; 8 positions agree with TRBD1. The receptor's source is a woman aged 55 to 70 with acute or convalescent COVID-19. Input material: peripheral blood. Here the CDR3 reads CASSQDRAGNSPLHF. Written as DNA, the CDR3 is TGCGCCAGCAGCCAGGACAGGGCGGGCAATTCACCCCTCCACTTT. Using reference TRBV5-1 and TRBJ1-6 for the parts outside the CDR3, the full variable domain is KAGVTQTPRYLIKTRGQQVTLSCSPISGHRSVSWYQQTPGQGLQFLFEYFSETQRNKGNFPGRFSGRQFSNSRSEMNVSTLELGDSALYLCASSQDRAGNSPLHFGNGTRLTVT.